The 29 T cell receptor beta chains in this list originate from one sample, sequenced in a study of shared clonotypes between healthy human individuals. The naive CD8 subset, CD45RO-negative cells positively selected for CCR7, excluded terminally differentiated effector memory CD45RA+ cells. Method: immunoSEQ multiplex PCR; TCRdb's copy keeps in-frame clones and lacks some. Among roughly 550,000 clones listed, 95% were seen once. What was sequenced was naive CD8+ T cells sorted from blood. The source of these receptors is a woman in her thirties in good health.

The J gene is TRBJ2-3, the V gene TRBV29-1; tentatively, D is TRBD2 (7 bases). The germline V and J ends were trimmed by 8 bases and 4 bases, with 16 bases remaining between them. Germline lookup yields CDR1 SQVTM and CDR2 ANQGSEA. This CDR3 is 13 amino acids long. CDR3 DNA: TGCAGCTTTTGGGGGGGGCCAGCAGATACGCAGTATTTT. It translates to CSFWGGPADTQYF.

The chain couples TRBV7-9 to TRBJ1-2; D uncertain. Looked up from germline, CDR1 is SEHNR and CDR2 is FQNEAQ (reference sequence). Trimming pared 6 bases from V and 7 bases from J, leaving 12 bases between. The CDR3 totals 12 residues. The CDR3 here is CASRIRGSGYTF. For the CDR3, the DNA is TGTGCCAGCAGGATCAGAGGCTCTGGCTACACCTTC.

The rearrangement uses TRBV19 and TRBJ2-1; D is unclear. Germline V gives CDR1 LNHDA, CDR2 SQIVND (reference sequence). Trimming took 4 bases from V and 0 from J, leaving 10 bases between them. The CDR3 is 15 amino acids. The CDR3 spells CASSKPGLSYNEQFF. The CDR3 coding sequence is TGTGCCAGTAGTAAGCCAGGTCTCTCCTACAATGAGCAGTTCTTC.

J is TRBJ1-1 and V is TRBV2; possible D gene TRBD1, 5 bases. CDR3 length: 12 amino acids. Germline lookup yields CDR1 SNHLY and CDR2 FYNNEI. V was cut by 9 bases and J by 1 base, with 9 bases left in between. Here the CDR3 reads CASPQGNTEAFF. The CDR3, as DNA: TGTGCCAGTCCGCAGGGGAACACTGAAGCTTTCTTT.

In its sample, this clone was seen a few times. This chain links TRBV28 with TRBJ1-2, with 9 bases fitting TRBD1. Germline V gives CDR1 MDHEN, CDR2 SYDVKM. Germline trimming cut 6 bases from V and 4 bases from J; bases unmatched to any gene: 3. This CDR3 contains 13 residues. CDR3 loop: CASSTGGGYGYTF. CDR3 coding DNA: TGTGCCAGCAGCACAGGGGGCGGCTATGGCTACACCTTC.

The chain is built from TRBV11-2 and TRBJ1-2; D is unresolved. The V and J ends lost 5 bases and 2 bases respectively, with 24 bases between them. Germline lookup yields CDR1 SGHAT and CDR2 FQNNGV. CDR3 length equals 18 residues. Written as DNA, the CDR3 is TGTGCCAGCAGCCCCCATCCGGTATCCGGGATCGGGAACTATGGCTACACCTTC. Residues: CASSPHPVSGIGNYGYTF.

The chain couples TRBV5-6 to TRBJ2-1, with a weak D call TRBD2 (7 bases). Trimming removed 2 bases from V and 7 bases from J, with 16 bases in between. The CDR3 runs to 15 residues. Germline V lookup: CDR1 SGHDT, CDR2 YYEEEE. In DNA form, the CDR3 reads TGTGCCAGCAGCTTTAAGGGGGAGGGAATAAATGAGCAGTTCTTC. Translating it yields CASSFKGEGINEQFF.

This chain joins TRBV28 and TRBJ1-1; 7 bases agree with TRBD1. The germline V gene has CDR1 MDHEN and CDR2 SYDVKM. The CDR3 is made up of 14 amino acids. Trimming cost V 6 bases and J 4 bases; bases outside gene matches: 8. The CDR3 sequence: CASSRRQGFTEAFF. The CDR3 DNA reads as TGTGCCAGCAGCCGTAGACAGGGCTTCACTGAAGCTTTCTTT.

The CDR3 region is CASSSLSGRGTDTQYF. The DNA of the CDR3 is TGTGCCAGCAGCTCACTTAGCGGGAGGGGCACAGATACGCAGTATTTT. V and J are TRBV7-8 and TRBJ2-3; 11 bases are shared with TRBD2. The V gene end was trimmed by 4 bases and the J gene end by 1 base; junction bases not matched to a gene: 4. This CDR3 region has 16 residues. Germline V CDR1 and CDR2: SGHVS, FQNEAQ.

CDR3 nucleotide sequence: TGTGCCAGCAGTTTAGACATGGAAGAGACCCAGTACTTC. Translating gives CASSLDMEETQYF. The rearrangement uses TRBV27 and TRBJ2-5; D is ambiguous. Trimming shortened V by 2 bases and J by 3 bases, and 7 bases separated the two germline ends. This CDR3 has 13 residues. The germline V gene encodes CDR1 MNHEY and CDR2 SMNVEV (reference sequence).

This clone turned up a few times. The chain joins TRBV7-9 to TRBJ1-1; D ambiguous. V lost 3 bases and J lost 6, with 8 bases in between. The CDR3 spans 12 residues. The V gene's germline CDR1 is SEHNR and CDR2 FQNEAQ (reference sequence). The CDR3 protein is CASSFSVSEAFF. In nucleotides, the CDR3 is TGTGCCAGCAGCTTTTCGGTCTCTGAAGCTTTCTTT.

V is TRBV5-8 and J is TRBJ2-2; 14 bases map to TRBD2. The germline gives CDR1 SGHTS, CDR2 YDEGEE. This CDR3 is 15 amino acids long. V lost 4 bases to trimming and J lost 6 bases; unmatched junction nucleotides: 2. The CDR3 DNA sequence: TGTGCCAGCAGCCTGGGACTAGCGGGAGCCGGGGAGCTGTTTTTT. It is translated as CASSLGLAGAGELFF.

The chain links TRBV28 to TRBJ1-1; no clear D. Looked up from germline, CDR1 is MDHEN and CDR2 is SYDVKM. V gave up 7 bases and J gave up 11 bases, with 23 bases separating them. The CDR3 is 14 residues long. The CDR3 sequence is CASNSPRLREDAFF. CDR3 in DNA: TGTGCCAGCAATTCCCCAAGACTCCGTGAGGATGCTTTCTTT.

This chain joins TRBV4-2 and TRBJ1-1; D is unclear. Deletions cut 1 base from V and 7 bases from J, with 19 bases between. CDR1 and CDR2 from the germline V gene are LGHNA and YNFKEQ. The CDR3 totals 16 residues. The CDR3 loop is CASSQAIYAEDFEAFF. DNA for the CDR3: TGTGCCAGCAGCCAAGCTATCTATGCGGAGGATTTTGAAGCTTTCTTT.

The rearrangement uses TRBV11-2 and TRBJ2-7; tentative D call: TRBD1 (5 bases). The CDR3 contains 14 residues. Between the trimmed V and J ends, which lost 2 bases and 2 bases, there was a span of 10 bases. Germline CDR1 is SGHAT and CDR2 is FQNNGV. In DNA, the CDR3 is TGTGCCAGCAGCTTAAGGGGCGACACCTACGAGCAGTACTTC. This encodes CASSLRGDTYEQYF.

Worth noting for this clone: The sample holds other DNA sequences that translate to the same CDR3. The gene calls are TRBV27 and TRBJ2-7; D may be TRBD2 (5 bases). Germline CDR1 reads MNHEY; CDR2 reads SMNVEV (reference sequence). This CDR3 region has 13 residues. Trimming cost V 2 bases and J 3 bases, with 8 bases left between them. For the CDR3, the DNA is TGTGCCAGCAGTTTACGGGGTCTCTACGAGCAGTACTTC. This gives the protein CASSLRGLYEQYF.

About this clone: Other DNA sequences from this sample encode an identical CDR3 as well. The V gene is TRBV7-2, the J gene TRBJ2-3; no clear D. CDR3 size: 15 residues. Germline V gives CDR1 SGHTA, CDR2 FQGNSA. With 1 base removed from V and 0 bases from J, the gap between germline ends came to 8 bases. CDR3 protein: CASSLVTGSTDTQYF. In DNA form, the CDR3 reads TGTGCCAGCAGCTTAGTAACGGGTAGCACAGATACGCAGTATTTT. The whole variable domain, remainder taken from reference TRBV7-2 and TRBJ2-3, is GAGVSQSPSNKVTEKGKDVELRCDPISGHTALYWYRQSLGQGLEFLIYFQGNSAPDKSGLPSDRFSAERTGGSVSTLTIQRTQQEDSAVYLCASSLVTGSTDTQYFGPGTRLTVL.

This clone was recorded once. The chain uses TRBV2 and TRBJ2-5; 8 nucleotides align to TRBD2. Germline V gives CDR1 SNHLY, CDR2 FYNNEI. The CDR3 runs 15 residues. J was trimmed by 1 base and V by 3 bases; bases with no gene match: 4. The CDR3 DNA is TGTGCCAGCAGTGATACGGGAGGGCCCCAAGAGACCCAGTACTTC. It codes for CASSDTGGPQETQYF.

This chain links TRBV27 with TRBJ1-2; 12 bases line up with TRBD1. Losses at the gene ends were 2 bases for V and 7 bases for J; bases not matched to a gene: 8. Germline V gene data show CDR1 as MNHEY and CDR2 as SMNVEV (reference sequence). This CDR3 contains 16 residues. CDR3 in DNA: TGTGCCAGCAGTTTAGGCCTGGGGACAGGGGGCTCTGGCTACACCTTC. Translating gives CASSLGLGTGGSGYTF.

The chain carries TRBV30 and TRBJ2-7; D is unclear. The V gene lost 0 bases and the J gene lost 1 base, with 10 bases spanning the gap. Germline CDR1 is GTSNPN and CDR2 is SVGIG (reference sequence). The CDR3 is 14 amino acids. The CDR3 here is CAWSVPVLSYEQYF. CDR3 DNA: TGTGCCTGGAGTGTTCCAGTGCTATCCTACGAGCAGTACTTC.

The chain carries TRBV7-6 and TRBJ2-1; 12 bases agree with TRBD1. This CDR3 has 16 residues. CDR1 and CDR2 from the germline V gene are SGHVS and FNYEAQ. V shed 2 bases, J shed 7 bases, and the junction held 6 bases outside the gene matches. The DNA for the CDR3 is TGTGCCAGCAGCTTACGGGACAGGGGGCTGTGGAATGAGCAGTTCTTC. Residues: CASSLRDRGLWNEQFF.

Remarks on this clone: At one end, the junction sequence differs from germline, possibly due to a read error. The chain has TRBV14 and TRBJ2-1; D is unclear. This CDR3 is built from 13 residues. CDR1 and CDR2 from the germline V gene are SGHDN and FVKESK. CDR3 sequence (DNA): TGTGCCAGCAGCCAAGAAAAGTACAGTGAGCAGTTCTTC. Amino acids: CASSQEKYSEQFF. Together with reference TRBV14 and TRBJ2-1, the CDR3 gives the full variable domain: EAGVTQFPSHSVIEKGQTVTLRCDPISGHDNLYWYRRVMGKEIKFLLHFVKESKQDESGMPNNRFLAERTGGTYSTLKVQPAELEDSGVYFCASSQEKYSEQFFGPGTRLTVL.

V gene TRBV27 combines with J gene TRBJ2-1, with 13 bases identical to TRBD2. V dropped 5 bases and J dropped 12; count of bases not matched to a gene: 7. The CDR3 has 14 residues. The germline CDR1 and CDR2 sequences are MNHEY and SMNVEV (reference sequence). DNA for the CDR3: TGTGCCAGCAGTCACGGGACTAGCGGGAAGGTGCAGTTCTTC. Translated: CASSHGTSGKVQFF.

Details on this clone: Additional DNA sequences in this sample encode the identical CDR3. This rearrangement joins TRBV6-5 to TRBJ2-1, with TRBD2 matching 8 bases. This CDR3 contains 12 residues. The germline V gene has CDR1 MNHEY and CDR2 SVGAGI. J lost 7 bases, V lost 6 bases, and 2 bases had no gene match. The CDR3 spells CASSRGGNEQFF. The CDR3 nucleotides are TGTGCCAGCAGCCGGGGGGGGAATGAGCAGTTCTTC.

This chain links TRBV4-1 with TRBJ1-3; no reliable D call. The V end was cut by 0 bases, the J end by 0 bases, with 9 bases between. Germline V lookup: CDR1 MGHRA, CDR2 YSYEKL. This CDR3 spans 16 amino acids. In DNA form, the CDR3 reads TGCGCCAGCAGCCAAGAATTCCACTACTCTGGAAACACCATATATTTT. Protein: CASSQEFHYSGNTIYF.

CDR3 protein: CASSGTGVNTEAFF. CDR3 DNA sequence: TGCGCCAGCAGCGGGACAGGGGTCAACACTGAAGCTTTCTTT. The chain has TRBV10-2 and TRBJ1-1; 10 bases fit TRBD1. CDR3 length: 14 residues. Germline CDR1 WSHSY, CDR2 SAAADI. V was pared by 6 bases and J by 2 bases, with 3 bases of the junction left unmatched.

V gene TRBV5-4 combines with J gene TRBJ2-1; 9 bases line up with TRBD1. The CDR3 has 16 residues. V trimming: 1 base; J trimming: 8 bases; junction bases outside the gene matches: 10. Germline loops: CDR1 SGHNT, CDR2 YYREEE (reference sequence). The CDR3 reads CASSLRGQGTLDEQFF. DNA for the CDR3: TGTGCCAGCAGCTTGAGGGGACAGGGTACTTTGGATGAGCAGTTCTTC.

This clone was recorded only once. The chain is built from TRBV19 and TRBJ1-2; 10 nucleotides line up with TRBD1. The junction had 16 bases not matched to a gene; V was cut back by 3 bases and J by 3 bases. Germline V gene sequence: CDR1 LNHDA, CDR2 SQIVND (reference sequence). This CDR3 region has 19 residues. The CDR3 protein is CASSILLRDRGLFDYGYTF. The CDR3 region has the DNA TGTGCCAGTAGTATCCTCCTCCGGGACAGGGGCTTGTTCGACTATGGCTACACCTTC.

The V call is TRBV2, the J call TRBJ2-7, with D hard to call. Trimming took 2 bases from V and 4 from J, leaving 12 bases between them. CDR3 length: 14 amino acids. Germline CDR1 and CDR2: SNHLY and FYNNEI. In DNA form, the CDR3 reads TGTGCCAGCAGTGAACCGTACAGTCCATACGAGCAGTACTTC. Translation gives CASSEPYSPYEQYF.